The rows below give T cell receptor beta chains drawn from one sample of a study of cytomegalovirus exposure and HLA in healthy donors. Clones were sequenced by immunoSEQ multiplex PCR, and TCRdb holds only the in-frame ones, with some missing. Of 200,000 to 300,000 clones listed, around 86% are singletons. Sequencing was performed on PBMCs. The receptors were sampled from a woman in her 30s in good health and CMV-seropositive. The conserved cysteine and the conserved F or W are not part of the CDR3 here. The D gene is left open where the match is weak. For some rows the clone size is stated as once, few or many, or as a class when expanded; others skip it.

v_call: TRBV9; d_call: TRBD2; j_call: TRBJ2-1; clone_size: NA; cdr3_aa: ASSVGLAGVNSYNEQF
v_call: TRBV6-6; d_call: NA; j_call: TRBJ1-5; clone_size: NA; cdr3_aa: ASSLGGGQPQH
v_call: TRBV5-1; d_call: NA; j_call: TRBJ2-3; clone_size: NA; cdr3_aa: ASSFNGGEDTQY
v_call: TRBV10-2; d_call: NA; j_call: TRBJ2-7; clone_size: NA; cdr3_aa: ASSEFSGRGVNEQY
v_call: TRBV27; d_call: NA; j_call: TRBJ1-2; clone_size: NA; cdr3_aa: ASLDSYYGYT
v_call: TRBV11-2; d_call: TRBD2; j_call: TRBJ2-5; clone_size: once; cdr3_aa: ASSLGLAQIPSVETQY
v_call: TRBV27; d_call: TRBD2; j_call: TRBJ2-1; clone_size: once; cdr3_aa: ASTGLAIYNEQF
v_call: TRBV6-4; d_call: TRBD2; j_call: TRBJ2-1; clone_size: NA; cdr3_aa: ASSGMSGKGEQF
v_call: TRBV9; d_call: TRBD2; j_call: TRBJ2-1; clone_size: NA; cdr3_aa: ASSVGGGGTSEYNEQF
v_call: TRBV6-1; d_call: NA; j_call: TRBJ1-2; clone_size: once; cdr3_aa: ASRTVGRGGYGYT
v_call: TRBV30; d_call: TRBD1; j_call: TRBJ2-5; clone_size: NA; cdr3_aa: AWSGPGGQETQY
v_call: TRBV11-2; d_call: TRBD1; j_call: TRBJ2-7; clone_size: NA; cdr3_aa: ASSLGGTEINVQY
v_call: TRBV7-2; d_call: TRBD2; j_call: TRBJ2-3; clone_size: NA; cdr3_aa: ASSQTSGRATDTQY
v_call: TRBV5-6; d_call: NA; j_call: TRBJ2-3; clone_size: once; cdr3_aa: ASERGTDTQY
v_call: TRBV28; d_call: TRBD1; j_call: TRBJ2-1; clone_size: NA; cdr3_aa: ASSLPGDRAYNEQF
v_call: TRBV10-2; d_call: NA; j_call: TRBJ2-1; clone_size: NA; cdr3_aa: ASSGTVEQF
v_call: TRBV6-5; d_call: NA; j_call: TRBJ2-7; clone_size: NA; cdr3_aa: ASSYRSREQY
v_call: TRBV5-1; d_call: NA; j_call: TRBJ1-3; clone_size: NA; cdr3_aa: ASSPGPASGNTIY
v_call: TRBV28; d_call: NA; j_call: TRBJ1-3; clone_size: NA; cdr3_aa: ASSNGLSWGNTIY
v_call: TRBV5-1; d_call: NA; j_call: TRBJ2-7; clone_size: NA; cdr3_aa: ASSLLQQGYEQY
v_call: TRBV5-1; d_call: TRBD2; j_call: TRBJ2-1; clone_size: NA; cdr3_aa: ASSLSGQTGLAGHNEQF
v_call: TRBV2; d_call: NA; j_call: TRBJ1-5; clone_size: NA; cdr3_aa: ASSEVLGAGQPQH
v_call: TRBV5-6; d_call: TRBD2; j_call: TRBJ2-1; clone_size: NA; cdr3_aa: ASSPASGRINEQF
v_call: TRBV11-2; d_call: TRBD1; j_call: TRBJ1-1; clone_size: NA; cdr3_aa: ASSPKEGAPNTEAF
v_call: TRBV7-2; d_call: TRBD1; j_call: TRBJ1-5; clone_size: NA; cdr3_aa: ASSTYRGLSNQPQH
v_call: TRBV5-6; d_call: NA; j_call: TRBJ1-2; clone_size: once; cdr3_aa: ASSLVVYQGSNYGYT
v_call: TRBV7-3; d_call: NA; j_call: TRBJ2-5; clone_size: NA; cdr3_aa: ASSEAKGETQY
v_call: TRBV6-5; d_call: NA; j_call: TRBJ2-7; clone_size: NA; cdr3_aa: ASSYQGTEQY
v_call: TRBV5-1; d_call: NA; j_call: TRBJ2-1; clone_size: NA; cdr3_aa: ASSLATSGNEQF
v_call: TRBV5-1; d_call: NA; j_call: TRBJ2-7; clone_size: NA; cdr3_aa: ASRPSIAYKQTYEQY
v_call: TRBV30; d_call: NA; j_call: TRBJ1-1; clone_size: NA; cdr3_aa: AWSILRNTEAF
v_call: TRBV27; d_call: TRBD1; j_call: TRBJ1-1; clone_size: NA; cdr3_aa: ASIYGDRDGNVNTEAF
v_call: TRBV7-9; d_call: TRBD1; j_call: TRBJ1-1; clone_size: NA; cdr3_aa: ASSPDRALKNTEAF
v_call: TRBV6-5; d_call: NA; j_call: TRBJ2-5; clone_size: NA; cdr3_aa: ASSYNLEQETQY
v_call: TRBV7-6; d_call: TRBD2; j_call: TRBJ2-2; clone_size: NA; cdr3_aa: ASSSIGRDFRPSHTGELF
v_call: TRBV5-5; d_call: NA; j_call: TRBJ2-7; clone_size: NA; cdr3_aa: ASSPGLGDYEQY
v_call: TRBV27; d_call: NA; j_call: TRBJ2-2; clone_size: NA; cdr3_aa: ASSLGERQTNTGELF
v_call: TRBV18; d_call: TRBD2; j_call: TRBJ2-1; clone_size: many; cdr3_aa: ARPTSDLNNEQF
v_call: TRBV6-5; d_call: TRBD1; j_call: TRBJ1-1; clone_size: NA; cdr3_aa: ASRPTGGWNTEAF
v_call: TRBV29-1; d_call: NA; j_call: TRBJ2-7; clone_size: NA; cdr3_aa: SVEVEAIPAYEQY
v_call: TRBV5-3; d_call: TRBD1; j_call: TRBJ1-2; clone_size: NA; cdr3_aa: ARSRGQQGGYT
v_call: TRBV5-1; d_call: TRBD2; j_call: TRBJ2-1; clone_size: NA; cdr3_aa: ASSPEGTSGKVVNEQF
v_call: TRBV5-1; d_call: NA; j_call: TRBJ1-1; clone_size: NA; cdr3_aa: ASSWGGENTEAF
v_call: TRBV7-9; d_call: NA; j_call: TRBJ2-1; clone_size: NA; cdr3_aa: ASSLSEAAEQF
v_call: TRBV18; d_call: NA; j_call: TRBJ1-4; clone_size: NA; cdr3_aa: ASSRNQGSEKLF
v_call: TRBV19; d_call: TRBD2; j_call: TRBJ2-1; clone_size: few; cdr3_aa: ASNRRGGRGSNEQF
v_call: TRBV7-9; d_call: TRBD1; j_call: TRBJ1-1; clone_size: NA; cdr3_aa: ASSSGQGVTEAF
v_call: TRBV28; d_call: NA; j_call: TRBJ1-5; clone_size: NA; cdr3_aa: ATQWSGNQPQH
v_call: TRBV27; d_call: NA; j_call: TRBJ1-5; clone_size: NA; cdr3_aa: ASRQRLNSNQPQH
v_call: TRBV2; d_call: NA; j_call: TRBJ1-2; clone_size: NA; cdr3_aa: ASSLRGPYGYT
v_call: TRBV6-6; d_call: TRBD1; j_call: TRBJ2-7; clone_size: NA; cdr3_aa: AIGTAYEQY
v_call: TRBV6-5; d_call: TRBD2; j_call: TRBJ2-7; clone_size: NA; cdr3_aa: ASSYSGLAGGGEQY
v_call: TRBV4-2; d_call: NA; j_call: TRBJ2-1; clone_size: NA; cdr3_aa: ASSRRALDDNEQF
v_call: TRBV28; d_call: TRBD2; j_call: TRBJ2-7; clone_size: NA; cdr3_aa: ASSRPGTSGSSYEQY